This TCR beta chain was observed in a study of blood T cell repertoires in COVID-19. Study information: Spain, Italy and the United States supplied samples that represented acute and convalescent COVID-19. T cells, B-cell-depleted T cells, or PBMCs supplied cDNA or gDNA.

In the original processing: Estimates of nucleated cell counts were drawn from the amplification of reference gene primers. Measured with immunoSEQ multiplex PCR; TCRdb has only the in-frame clones, and not every one. For V, J and clone size, that table is used; D and trimming come from the DNA. The sample yields approximately 40,000 clones, around 84% seen once. Germline CDR1 reads SQVTM; CDR2 reads ANQGSEA. V was pared by 3 bases and J by 9 bases, with 11 bases between. This CDR3 spans 11 amino acids. This clonotype was obtained from a human donor in a cohort sampled during active COVID-19. Sample: peripheral blood. The rearrangement uses TRBV29-1 and TRBJ1-2; D remains unclear. The CDR3 is CSVDPAGRYTF. The CDR3 nucleotides are TGCAGCGTTGACCCAGCAGGTCGCTACACCTTC.